The entry below describes one T cell receptor beta chain. This clone was observed at least ten times. It has no known antigen specificity. The sample holds no much larger clone one base away, and base qualities are not on file. Inclusive of the bounding cysteine and phenylalanine, the CDR3 is 15 residues long. Solely the CDR3 DNA is kept, with 45 bases framed from the first base. CDR1 SGHVS and CDR2 FQNEAQ are derived from the germline V gene. For this chain, trimming is 4 bases at the V end and 1 base at the J end, and the number of junction bases without a gene match is 6. This entry comes from a study of radiation and T cells in renal cell carcinoma (TCRdb year 2020). Turning to the overall study: TCR beta sequencing covered roughly 53 samples in total, comprising some 25 tumors and roughly 27 peripheral blood samples. Across all 50 or so samples, 4 million to 5 million unique CDR3 nucleotide sequences encoding roughly 2,800,000 unique CDR3 amino acid sequences were identified. General conclusions and limits of the study: Compared with control tumors, irradiated tumors had a greater number of dominant CDR3 motifs, and these motifs made up a bigger portion of the repertoire. Irradiated tumors showed higher TCR clonality than controls, with the top 100 clonotypes averaging about 50% of the repertoire versus roughly 40% in nephrectomy-only tumors. Because pretreatment tumor biopsies were not available, the study could not determine whether clonotypes were already present within the tumor at baseline. Effects of radiation dose or scheduling on the TCR repertoire could not be addressed with the single-armed trial design. In blood, the top tumor clonotypes increased between baseline and 2 weeks post-radiation and then shrank by 4 weeks, which suggests that tumor-resident clones expanded only transiently. Because only small tumor regions of approximately 1.1 g were available, the study did not capture intratumoral heterogeneity.

The intended sense of this specimen's time point label: tumor resected at nephrectomy. The treatment or condition label of this sample denotes: 15 Gy SBRT to primary tumor, nephrectomy 4 weeks later. Samples came from a clinical trial, in which primary renal cell carcinomas received 15 Gy stereotactic body radiation therapy followed by nephrectomy 4 weeks later. Every patient had renal cell carcinoma of clear cell pathology. Tumor processing involved mechanical dissociation, digestion with collagenase/hyaluronidase at 37 degrees C, handling in gentleMACS C tubes, and storage in liquid nitrogen. Genomic DNA for TCR sequencing was prepared using the QIAamp DNA Blood Mini Kit (Qiagen). The analyses included only samples that passed all quality control checks. TCR beta libraries were generated from genomic DNA with the immunoSEQ kit, following the manufacturer's recommendations. Library preparation used a first multiplex PCR with proprietary primers, then a second PCR adding unique barcodes, with bead cleanups after each round. Each sample batch included a kit-provided positive control reaction and a negative control reaction. The final libraries underwent checking on an Agilent 4200 TapeStation D1000 ScreenTape, volumetric pooling, and quantification by qPCR. Sequencing ran on an Illumina NextSeq500 with a MidOutput 150-cycle cartridge, using 156 Read1 and 15 Index1 cycles with kit custom primers. The pooled library was loaded at about 0.98 pM, with an approximately 21% PhiX control spiked in. Regarding the original processing steps: Vendor-processed data were analyzed in R, and a clonotype was defined as all T cells sharing the same CDR3 nucleotide sequence. For clone abundance analyses, frequencies were normalized to the 10,000 most abundant clones per sample. Public T cell clones, which averaged fewer than five per sample, were removed prior to analysis. Dominant motifs were analyzed with ImmunoMap using the PAM10 matrix, a gap penalty of 30, and a homology threshold of 0.3, and motifs with a cumulative frequency of at least 0.01 were considered dominant. A difference in abundance of at least 32-fold between compartments was used to define tumor-enriched and baseline blood-enriched clonotypes. The Baroni-Urbani and Buser coefficient was used to measure tumor-blood repertoire similarity, and groups were compared with two-tailed Wilcoxon tests in R. In its TCRdb copy, this immuneACCESS table keeps in-frame sequences only and misses some clones. Where compared with another copy, unresolved V genes explain less than half of these, and the others have no known cause. That table is the source of V, J and clone size, and D and trimming were worked out from the DNA. This sample has around 20,000 clones in its table, and more than 45% of those were observed once. The biggest ten clones account for around 16% of the sample.

The TCR comes from a woman aged 50 to 65 with renal cell carcinoma. The sequence joins TRBV7-8 to TRBJ2-5; 7 junctional bases match TRBD1. The sample was tumor tissue, taken from a patient whose treatment included radiotherapy and nephrectomy. The CDR3 sequence is CASSSPTGTQETQYF. The DNA sequence reads TGTGCCAGCAGCTCCCCGACAGGGACCCAAGAGACCCAGTACTTC. Where the CDR3 stops, the reference TRBV7-8 and TRBJ2-5 genes take over; the full variable domain is GAGVSQSPRYKVAKRGQDVALRCDPISGHVSLFWYQQALGQGPEFLTYFQNEAQLDKSGLPSDRFFAERPEGSVSTLKIQRTQQEDSAVYLCASSSPTGTQETQYFGPGTRLLVL.